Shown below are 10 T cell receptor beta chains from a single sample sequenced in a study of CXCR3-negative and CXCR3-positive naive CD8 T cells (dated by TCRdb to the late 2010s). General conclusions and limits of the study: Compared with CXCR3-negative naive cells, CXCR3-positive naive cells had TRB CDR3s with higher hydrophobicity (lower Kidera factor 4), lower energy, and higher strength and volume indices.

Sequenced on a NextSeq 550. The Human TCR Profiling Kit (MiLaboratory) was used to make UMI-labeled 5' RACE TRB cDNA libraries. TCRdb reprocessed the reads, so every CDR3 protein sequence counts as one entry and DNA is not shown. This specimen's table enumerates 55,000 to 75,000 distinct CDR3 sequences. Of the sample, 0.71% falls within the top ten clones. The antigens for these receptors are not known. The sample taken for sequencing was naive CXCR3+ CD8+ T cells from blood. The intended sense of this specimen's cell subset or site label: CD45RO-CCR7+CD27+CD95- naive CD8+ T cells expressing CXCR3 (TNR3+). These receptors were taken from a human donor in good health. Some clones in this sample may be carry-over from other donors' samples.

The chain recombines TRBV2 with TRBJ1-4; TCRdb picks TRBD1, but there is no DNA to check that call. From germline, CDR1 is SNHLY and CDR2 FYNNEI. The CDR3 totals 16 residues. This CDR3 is CASREGPLENNEKLFF.

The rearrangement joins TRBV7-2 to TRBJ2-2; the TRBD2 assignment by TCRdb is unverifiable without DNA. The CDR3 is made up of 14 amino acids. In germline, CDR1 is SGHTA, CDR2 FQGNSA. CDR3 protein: CASSAARDTGELFF.

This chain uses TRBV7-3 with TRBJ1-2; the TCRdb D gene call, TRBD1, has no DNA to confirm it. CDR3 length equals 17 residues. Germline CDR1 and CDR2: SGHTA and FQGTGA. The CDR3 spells CASSLEGGTGGVYGYTF.

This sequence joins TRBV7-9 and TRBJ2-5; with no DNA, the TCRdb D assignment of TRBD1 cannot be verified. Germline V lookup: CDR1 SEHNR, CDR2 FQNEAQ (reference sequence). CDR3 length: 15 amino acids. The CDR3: CASTSTGESMQTQYF. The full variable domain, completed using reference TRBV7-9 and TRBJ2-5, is DTGVSQNPRHKITKRGQNVTFRCDPISEHNRLYWYRQTLGQGPEFLTYFQNEAQLEKSRLLSDRFSAERPKGSFSTLEIQRTEQGDSAMYLCASTSTGESMQTQYFGPGTRLLVL.

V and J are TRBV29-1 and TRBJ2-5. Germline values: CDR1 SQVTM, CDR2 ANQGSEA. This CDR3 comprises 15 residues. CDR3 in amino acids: CSVDFLKDHQETQYF.

CDR3 residues: CASRDSGFSYNEQFF. The chain carries TRBV27 and TRBJ2-1; TCRdb's assignment of TRBD2 cannot be checked, as there is no DNA. This CDR3 region has 15 residues. CDR1 MNHEY and CDR2 SMNVEV come from the germline V gene (reference sequence).

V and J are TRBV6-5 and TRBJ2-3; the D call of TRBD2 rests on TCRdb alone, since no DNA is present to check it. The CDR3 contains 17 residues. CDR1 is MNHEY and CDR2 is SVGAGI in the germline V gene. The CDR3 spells CASSYSQGGGATDTQYF.

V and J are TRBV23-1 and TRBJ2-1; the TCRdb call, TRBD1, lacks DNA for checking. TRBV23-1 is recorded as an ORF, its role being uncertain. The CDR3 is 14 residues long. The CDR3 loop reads CASSAGTGLNEQFF.

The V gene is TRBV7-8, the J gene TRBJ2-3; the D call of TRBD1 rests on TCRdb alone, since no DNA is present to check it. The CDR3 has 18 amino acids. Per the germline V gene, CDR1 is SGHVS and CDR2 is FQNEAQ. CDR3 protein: CASSLDSGQRKSTDTQYF.

CDR3 loop: CASSYELPTGRETQYF. V usage is TRBV6-5 and J usage is TRBJ2-5; the TCRdb D gene call, TRBD1, has no DNA to confirm it. Germline loops: CDR1 MNHEY, CDR2 SVGAGI. CDR3 length: 16 amino acids.